The 9 T cell receptor beta chains reported below all come from one sample, sequenced in a study of spatial heterogeneity in lung cancer. Study conclusions and caveats: Mutation tallies in tumors tracked expanded intratumoral alpha and beta TCR counts.

Their recognized antigens are unknown. TCRdb passed the 5' RACE reads through MiXCR, listing each CDR3 protein once. The sample has 6,800 or so distinct CDR3 sequences, about 6.9% seen once. The sample's time point: sample taken at primary tumor resection. The sample consisted of lung tumor tissue, taken at surgery. The source of these receptors is a male donor with early-stage non-small cell lung cancer.

Remarks on this clonotype: Given a much more abundant clone one base away, this may be a read error. V gene TRBV18 combines with J gene TRBJ2-7; the D is unclear. There are 13 residues in the CDR3. Germline-derived CDR1 and CDR2 are KGHSH and LQKENI. CDR3 protein: CAGSPPVGYEQYF. For the CDR3, the DNA is TGTGCCGGCTCACCACCGGTCGGGTACGAGCAGTACTTC.

This clonotype rates as medium-sized. V gene TRBV7-2 combines with J gene TRBJ2-1; 11 bases align to TRBD2. V was clipped by 10 bases and J by 0 bases; unmatched bases: 5. The CDR3 sequence is 15 residues long. The V gene's germline CDR1 is SGHTA and CDR2 FQGNSA. CDR3 bases: TGTGCCACACAAACTAGCGGGAGCTCCTACAATGAGCAGTTCTTC. Residues: CATQTSGSSYNEQFF. The whole variable domain, remainder taken from reference TRBV7-2 and TRBJ2-1, is GAGVSQSPSNKVTEKGKDVELRCDPISGHTALYWYRQSLGQGLEFLIYFQGNSAPDKSGLPSDRFSAERTGGSVSTLTIQRTQQEDSAVYLCATQTSGSSYNEQFFGPGTRLTVL.

By share, this clonotype ranks as medium-sized. V is TRBV29-1 and J is TRBJ2-3, with 7 bases aligning to TRBD2. V trimming: 5 bases; J trimming: 0 bases; junction bases outside the gene matches: 8. The CDR3 is 15 residues long. Germline CDR1 SQVTM, CDR2 ANQGSEA. The CDR3 reads CSVRRPSGSTDTQYF. The DNA for the CDR3 is TGCAGCGTTCGTAGACCTAGCGGAAGCACAGATACGCAGTATTTT.

By sample fraction, this clonotype is medium-sized. V and J are TRBV12-3 or TRBV12-4 and TRBJ1-1; tentative D call: TRBD1 (6 bases). CDR3 length: 13 amino acids. Between the trimmed V and J ends, which lost 4 bases and 5 bases, there was a span of 11 bases. DNA of the CDR3: TGTGCCAGCAGTTCCTTAACAGGGACTGAAGCTTTCTTT. This encodes CASSSLTGTEAFF.

Relative to its sample, this clonotype is medium-sized (0.01 to 0.1%). J is TRBJ2-3 and V is TRBV24-1; perhaps TRBD1 as D (5 bases). The CDR3 has 13 residues. V was trimmed by 5 bases and J by 4 bases, leaving 9 bases between them. Germline V gives CDR1 KGHDR, CDR2 SFDVKD. The chain's CDR3 is CATSVGLADTQYF. In DNA form, the CDR3 reads TGTGCCACCAGTGTGGGGCTTGCAGATACGCAGTATTTT.

By frequency in the sample, this clonotype is medium-sized. The chain uses TRBV20-1 and TRBJ2-7, with 7 bases aligning to TRBD1. The junction had 6 bases not matched to a gene; V was cut back by 1 base and J by 6 bases. CDR3 size: 13 residues. CDR1 is DFQATT and CDR2 is SNEGSKA in the germline V gene (reference sequence). The CDR3 is CSARGIRGFEQYF. The CDR3 nucleotides read TGCAGTGCTAGAGGGATCAGGGGGTTCGAGCAGTACTTC.

This clonotype rates as medium-sized (0.01 to 0.1%). The chain carries TRBV28 and TRBJ1-4, with 8 bases lining up with TRBD1. The V and J ends lost 4 bases and 8 bases, in that order; junction bases with no gene match: 9. CDR1 is MDHEN and CDR2 is SYDVKM in the germline V gene. The CDR3 is 15 residues long. The CDR3 is CASSSGGQDGEKLFF. The DNA for the CDR3 is TGTGCCAGCAGTTCAGGGGGACAGGATGGCGAAAAACTGTTTTTT.

This clonotype is labeled as medium-sized. The chain employs TRBV6-5 and TRBJ1-6; D might be TRBD1 (6 bases). Germline V gives CDR1 MNHEY, CDR2 SVGAGI. CDR3 size: 15 residues. V was pared by 6 bases and J by 7 bases, with 16 bases between. CDR3 residues: CASSREGGGNSPLHF. The CDR3 DNA reads as TGTGCCAGCAGCCGTGAAGGGGGAGGAAATTCACCCCTCCACTTT.

The gene calls are TRBV20-1 and TRBJ2-7, with 7 bases identical to TRBD2. V lost 2 bases and J lost 5; bases outside the gene matches: 9. The CDR3 has 14 residues. The germline V gene has CDR1 DFQATT and CDR2 SNEGSKA (reference sequence). The CDR3 is CSARRAAGVDEQYF. The CDR3 nucleotides read TGCAGTGCTAGAAGGGCGGCGGGAGTGGACGAGCAGTACTTC.